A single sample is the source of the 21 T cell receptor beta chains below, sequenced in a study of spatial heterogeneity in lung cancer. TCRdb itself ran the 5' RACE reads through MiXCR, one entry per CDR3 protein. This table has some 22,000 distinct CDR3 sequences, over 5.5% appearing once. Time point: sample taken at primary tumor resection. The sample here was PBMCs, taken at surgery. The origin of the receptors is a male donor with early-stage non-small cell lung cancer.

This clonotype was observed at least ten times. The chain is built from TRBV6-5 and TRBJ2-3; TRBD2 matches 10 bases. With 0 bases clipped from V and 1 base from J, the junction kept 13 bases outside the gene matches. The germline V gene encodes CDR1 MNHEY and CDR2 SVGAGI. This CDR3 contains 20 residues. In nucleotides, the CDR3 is TGTGCCAGCAGTTACTCGGGCCCCTCGGTAGCGGGGGGAGGCACAGATACGCAGTATTTT. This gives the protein CASSYSGPSVAGGGTDTQYF.

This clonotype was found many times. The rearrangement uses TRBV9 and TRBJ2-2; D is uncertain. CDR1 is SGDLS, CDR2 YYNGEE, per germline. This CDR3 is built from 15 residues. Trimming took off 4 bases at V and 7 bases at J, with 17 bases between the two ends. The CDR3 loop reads CASSPRPPGYGELFF. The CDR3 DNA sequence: TGTGCCAGCAGCCCTAGACCGCCGGGTTACGGGGAGCTGTTTTTT.

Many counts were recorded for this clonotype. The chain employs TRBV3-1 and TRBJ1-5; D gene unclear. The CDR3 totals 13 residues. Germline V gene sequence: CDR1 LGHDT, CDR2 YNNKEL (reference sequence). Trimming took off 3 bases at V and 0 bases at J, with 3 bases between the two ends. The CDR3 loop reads CASSQDSNQPQHF. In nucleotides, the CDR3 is TGTGCCAGCAGCCAGGATAGCAATCAGCCCCAGCATTTT. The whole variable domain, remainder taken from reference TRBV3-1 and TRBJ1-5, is DTAVSQTPKYLVTQMGNDKSIKCEQNLGHDTMYWYKQDSKKFLKIMFSYNNKELIINETVPNRFSPKSPDKAHLNLHINSLELGDSAVYFCASSQDSNQPQHFGDGTRLSIL.

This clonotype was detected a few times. The CDR3 loop is CASSPRSGSSYNEQFF. CDR3 DNA: TGTGCCAGTAGTCCCCGTAGCGGGAGCTCCTACAATGAGCAGTTCTTC. The chain combines TRBV19 with TRBJ2-1; TRBD2 aligns across 9 bases. The CDR3 is 16 amino acids. V lost 5 bases, J lost 0 bases, and 5 bases stayed unmatched. CDR1 is LNHDA and CDR2 is SQIVND in the germline V gene (reference sequence).

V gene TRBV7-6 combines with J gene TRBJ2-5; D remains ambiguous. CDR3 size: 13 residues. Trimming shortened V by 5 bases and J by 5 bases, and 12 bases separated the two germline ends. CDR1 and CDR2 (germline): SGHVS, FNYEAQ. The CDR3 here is CASSLTNAETQYF. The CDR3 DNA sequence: TGTGCCAGCAGCCTTACTAATGCCGAGACCCAGTACTTC.

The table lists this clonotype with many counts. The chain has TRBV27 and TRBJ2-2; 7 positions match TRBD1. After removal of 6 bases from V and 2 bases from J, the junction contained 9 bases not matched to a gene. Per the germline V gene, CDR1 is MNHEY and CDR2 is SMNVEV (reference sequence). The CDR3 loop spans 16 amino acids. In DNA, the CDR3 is TGTGCCAGCAGGAGTTTCGGGGACAGTAACACCGGGGAGCTGTTTTTT. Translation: CASRSFGDSNTGELFF.

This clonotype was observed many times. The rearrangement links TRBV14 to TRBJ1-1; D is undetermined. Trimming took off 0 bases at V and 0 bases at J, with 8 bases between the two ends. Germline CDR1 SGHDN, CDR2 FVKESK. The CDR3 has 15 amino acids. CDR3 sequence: CASSQEVAVNTEAFF. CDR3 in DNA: TGTGCCAGCAGCCAAGAGGTGGCAGTGAACACTGAAGCTTTCTTT.

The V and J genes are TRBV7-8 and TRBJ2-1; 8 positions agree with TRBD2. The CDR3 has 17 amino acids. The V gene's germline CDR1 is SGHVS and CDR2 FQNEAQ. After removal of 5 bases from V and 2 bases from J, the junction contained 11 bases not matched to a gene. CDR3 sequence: CASSPGGYYGTYNEQFF. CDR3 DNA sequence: TGTGCCAGCAGCCCGGGGGGGTATTACGGAACCTACAATGAGCAGTTCTTC. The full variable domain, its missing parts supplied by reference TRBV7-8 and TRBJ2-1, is GAGVSQSPRYKVAKRGQDVALRCDPISGHVSLFWYQQALGQGPEFLTYFQNEAQLDKSGLPSDRFFAERPEGSVSTLKIQRTQQEDSAVYLCASSPGGYYGTYNEQFFGPGTRLTVL.

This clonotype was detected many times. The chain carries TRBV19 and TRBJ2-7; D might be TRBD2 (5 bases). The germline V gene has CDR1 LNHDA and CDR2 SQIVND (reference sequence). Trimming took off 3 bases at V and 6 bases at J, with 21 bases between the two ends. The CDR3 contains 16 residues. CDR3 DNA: TGTGCCAGTAGTATGAGGGTCAGCCACCCCTGGGGCGAGCAGTACTTC. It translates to CASSMRVSHPWGEQYF. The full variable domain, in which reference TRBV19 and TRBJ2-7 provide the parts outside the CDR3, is DGGITQSPKYLFRKEGQNVTLSCEQNLNHDAMYWYRQDPGQGLRLIYYSQIVNDFQKGDIAEGYSVSREKKESFPLTVTSAQKNPTAFYLCASSMRVSHPWGEQYFGPGTRLTVT.

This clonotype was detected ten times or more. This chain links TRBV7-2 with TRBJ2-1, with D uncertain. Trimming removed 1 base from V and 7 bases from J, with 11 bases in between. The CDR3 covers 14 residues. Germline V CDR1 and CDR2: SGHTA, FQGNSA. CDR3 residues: CASSLVGMRNEQFF. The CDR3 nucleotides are TGTGCCAGCAGCTTAGTGGGGATGAGGAATGAGCAGTTCTTC.

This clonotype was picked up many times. For the CDR3, the DNA is TGTGCCAGCAGCTCATATACTAGCGGCACAGATACGCAGTATTTT. It codes for CASSSYTSGTDTQYF. The chain couples TRBV7-2 to TRBJ2-3, with 7 bases lining up with TRBD2. V gave up 4 bases and J gave up 1 base; unmatched junction bases: 5. The CDR3 covers 15 residues. Germline V lookup: CDR1 SGHTA, CDR2 FQGNSA.

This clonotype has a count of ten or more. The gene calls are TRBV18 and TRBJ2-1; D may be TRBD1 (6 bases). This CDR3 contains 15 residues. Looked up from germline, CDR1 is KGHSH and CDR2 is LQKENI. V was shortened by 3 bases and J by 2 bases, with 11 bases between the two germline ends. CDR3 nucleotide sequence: TGTGCCAGCTCACCTCCCGGGACACCCTACAATGAGCAGTTCTTC. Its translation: CASSPPGTPYNEQFF. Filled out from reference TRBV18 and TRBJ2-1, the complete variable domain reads NAGVMQNPRHLVRRRGQEARLRCSPMKGHSHVYWYRQLPEEGLKFMVYLQKENIIDESGMPKERFSAEFPKEGPSILRIQQVVRGDSAAYFCASSPPGTPYNEQFFGPGTRLTVL.

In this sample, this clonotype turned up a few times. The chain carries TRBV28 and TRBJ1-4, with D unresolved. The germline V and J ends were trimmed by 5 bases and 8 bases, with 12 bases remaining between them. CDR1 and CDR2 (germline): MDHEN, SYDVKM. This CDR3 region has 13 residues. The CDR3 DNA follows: TGTGCCAGCAGTACAGCACCGCGGGAAAAACTGTTTTTT. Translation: CASSTAPREKLFF.

CDR3 protein: CASSLEGTEAFF. DNA of the CDR3: TGCGCCAGCAGCTTGGAGGGGACTGAAGCTTTCTTT. This chain joins TRBV5-1 and TRBJ1-1, with a weak D call TRBD1 (5 bases). The CDR3 runs 12 residues. CDR1 and CDR2 from the germline V gene are SGHRS and YFSETQ. Between the trimmed V and J ends, which lost 0 bases and 5 bases, there was a span of 5 bases.

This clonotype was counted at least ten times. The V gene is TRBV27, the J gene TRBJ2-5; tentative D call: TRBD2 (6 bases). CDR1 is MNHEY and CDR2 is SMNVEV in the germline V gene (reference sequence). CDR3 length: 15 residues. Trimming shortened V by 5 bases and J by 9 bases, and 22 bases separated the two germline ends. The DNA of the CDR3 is TGTGCCAGCAGTGAGGACTCGGGACTCATCGTGGCCCAGTACTTC. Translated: CASSEDSGLIVAQYF.

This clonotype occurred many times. The CDR3 loop is CASSLAPSGGTGMETQYF. CDR3 DNA: TGTGCCAGCAGCTTAGCGCCTAGCGGGGGAACCGGGATGGAGACCCAGTACTTC. The chain recombines TRBV7-2 with TRBJ2-5; 10 bases agree with TRBD2. Per germline, CDR1 SGHTA and CDR2 FQGNSA. This CDR3 comprises 18 residues. After removal of 0 bases from V and 5 bases from J, the junction contained 12 bases not matched to a gene.

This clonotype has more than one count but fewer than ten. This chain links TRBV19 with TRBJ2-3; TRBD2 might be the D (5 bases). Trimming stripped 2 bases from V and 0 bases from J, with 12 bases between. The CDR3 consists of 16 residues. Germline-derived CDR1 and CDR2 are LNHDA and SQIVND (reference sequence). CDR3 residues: CASSISGYPSTDTQYF. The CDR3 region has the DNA TGTGCCAGTAGTATAAGCGGATACCCTAGCACAGATACGCAGTATTTT.

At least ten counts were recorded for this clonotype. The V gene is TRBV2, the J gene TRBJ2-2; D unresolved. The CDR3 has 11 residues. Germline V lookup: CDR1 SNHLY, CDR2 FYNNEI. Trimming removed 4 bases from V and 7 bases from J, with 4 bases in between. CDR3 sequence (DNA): TGTGCCAGCAGTGTAGGCGGGGAGCTGTTTTTT. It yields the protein CASSVGGELFF.

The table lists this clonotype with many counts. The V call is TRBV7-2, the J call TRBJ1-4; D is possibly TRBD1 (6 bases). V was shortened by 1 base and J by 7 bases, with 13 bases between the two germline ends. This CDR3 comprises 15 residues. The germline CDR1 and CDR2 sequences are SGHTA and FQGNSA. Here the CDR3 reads CASSLGNRALEKLFF. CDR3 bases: TGTGCCAGCAGCTTAGGTAACAGGGCTCTTGAAAAACTGTTTTTT. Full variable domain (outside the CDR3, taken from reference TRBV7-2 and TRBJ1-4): GAGVSQSPSNKVTEKGKDVELRCDPISGHTALYWYRQSLGQGLEFLIYFQGNSAPDKSGLPSDRFSAERTGGSVSTLTIQRTQQEDSAVYLCASSLGNRALEKLFFGSGTQLSVL.

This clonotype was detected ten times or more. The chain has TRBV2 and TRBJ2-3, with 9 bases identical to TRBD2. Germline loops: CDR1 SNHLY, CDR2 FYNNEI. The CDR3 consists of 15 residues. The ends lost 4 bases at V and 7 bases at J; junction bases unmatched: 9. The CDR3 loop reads CASSVAGAFSNTQYF. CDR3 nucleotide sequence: TGTGCCAGCAGTGTAGCGGGGGCCTTCTCGAATACGCAGTATTTT.

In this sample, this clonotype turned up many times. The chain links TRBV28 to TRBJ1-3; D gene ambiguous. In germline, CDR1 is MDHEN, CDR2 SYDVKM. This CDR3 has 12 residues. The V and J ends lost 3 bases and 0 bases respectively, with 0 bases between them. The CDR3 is CASSFSGNTIYF. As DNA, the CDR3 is TGTGCCAGCAGTTTCTCTGGAAACACCATATATTTT.